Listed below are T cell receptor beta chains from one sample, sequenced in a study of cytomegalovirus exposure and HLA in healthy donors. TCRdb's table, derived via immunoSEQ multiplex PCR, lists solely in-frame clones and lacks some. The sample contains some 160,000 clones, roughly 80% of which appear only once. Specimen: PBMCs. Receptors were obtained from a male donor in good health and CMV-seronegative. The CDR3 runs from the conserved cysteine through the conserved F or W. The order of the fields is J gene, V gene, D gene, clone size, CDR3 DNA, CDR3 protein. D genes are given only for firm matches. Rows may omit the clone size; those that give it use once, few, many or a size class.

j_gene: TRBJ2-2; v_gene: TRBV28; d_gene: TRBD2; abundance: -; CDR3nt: TGTGCCAGCAGCCTCGGGGCTAGCGGATCGAACACCGGGGAGCTGTTTTTT; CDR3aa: CASSLGASGSNTGELFF
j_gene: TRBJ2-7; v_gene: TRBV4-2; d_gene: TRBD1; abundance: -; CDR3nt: TGTGCCAGCAGCCTTGGGGGACAGGGAGAGTACGAGCAGTACTTC; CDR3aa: CASSLGGQGEYEQYF
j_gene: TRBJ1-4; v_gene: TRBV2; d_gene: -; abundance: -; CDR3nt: TGTGCCAGCGAGGTGATTAATGAAAAACTGTTTTTT; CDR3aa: CASEVINEKLFF
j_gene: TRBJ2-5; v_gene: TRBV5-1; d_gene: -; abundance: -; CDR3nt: TGCGCCAGCAGCTTGAGCGGGCCACAAGAGACCCAGTACTTC; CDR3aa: CASSLSGPQETQYF
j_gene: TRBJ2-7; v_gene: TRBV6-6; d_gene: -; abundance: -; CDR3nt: TGTGCCAGCAGTTACTCGAATACGGGGTACGAGCAGTACTTC; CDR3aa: CASSYSNTGYEQYF
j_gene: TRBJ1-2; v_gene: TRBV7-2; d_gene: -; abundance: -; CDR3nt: TGTGCCAGCAGTTTTAACGGAGAGGGCGGCGGCTACACCTTC; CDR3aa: CASSFNGEGGGYTF
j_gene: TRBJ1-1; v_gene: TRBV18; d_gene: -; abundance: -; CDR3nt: TGTGCCAGCTCACCACCGATGGGGGGGCGGACTGAAGCTTTCTTT; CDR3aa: CASSPPMGGRTEAFF
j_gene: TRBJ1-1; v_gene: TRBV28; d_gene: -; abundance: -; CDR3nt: TGTGCCAGCAGTGGGGGGGGCAGAATGAACACTGAAGCTTTCTTT; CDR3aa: CASSGGGRMNTEAFF
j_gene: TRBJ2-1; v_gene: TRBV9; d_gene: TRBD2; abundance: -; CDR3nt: TGTGCCAGCAGCGTAGTAGGACTAGCCGGGAATGAGCAGTTCTTC; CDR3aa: CASSVVGLAGNEQFF
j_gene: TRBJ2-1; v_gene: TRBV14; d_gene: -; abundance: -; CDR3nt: TGTGCCAGCAGCCCCCTACCTGGCAATGAGCAGTTCTTC; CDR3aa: CASSPLPGNEQFF
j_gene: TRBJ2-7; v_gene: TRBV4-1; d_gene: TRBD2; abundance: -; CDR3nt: TGCGCCAGCAGCCTCCGACTAGCGGGTCCCTACGAGCAGTACTTC; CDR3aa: CASSLRLAGPYEQYF
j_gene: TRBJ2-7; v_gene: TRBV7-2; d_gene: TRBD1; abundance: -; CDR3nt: TGTGCCAGCAGCTTAGCGGCCGTGACAGGGGCGTCCTACGAGCAGTACTTC; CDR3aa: CASSLAAVTGASYEQYF
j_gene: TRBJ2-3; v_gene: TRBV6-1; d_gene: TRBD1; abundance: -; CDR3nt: TGTGCCAGCAGAGAAGTTCCAGGGGGCTTCACAGATACGCAGTATTTT; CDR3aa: CASREVPGGFTDTQYF
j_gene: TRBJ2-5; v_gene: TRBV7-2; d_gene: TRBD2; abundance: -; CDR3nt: TGTGCCAGCAGCTTAGACCCAGCGGGGGCTCCCGGGAATCAAGAGACCCAGTACTTC; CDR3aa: CASSLDPAGAPGNQETQYF
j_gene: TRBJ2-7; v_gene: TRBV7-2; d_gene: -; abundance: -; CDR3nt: TGTGCCAGCAGCTCGAGGGCCCTATTCTACGAGCAGTACTTC; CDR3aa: CASSSRALFYEQYF
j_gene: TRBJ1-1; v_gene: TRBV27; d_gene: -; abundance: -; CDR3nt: TGTGCCAGCAGTTTATGGAAAGCGGACACTGAAGCTTTCTTT; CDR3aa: CASSLWKADTEAFF
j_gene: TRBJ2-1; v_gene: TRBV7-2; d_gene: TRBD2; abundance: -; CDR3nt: TGTGCCAGCAGCTTGACTAGCGGGAGGGAGCAGTTCTTC; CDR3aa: CASSLTSGREQFF
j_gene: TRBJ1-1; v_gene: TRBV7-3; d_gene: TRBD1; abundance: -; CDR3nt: TGTGCCAGCAGCTCTGACAGGGTCACTGAAGCTTTCTTT; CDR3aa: CASSSDRVTEAFF
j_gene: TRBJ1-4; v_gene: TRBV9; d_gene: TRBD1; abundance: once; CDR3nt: TGTGCCAGCAGCGTGGCCTGGGGACAGACTAATGAAAAACTGTTTTTT; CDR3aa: CASSVAWGQTNEKLFF
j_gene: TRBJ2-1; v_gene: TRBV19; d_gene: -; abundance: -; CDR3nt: TGTGCCAGTAGTATAGATCCCGTTAGGGGCAATGAGCAGTTCTTC; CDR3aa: CASSIDPVRGNEQFF
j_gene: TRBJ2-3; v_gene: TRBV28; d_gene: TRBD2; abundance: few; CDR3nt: TGTGCCAGCAGTTTGACTAGCGGGGGGGAGGATACGCAGTATTTT; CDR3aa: CASSLTSGGEDTQYF
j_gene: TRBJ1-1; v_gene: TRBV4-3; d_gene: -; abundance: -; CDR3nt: TGCGCCAGCAGCCAAGAGGGGAGGGGGTCCACTGAAGCTTTCTTT; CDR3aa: CASSQEGRGSTEAFF
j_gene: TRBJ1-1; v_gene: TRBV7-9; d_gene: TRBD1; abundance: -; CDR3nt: TGTGCCAGCAGCTTAGCGACAGGGAGTGAAGCTTTCTTT; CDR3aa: CASSLATGSEAFF
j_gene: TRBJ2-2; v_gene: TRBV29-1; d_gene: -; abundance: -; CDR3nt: TGCAGCGTTGTGTTTAGGCCGGTGGGGACATTGAACACCGGGGAGCTGTTTTTT; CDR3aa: CSVVFRPVGTLNTGELFF
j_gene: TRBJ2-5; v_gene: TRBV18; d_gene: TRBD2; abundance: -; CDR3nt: TGTGCCAGCTCCCTTAGACTAGCGGTCCAAGAGACCCAGTACTTC; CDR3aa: CASSLRLAVQETQYF
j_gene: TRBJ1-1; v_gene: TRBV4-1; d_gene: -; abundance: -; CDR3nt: TGCGCCAGCCAAGGAAGGGGGTCGGGCATTGAAGCTTTCTTT; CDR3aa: CASQGRGSGIEAFF
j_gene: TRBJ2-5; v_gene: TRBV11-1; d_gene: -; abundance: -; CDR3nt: TGTGCCAGCAGCGGTTGGGCACAACAAGAGACCCAGTACTTC; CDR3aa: CASSGWAQQETQYF
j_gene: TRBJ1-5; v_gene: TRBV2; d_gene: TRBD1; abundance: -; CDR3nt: TGTGCCGGTACAGGGGATAGCAATCAGCCCCAGCATTTT; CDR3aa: CAGTGDSNQPQHF
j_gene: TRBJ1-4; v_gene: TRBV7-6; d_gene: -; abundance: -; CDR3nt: TGTGCCAGCAGCCCCCGCGGGTCTGAAAAACTGTTTTTT; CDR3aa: CASSPRGSEKLFF
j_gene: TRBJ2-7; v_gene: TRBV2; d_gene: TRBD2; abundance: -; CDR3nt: TGTGCCAGCAGTGAACTCGCGGGAGAGGAGGAGCAGTACTTC; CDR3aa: CASSELAGEEEQYF
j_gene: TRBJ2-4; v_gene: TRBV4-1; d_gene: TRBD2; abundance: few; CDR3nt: TGCGCCAGCAGCCCCACGAAGGCTAGCGGGGGACGGGACATTCAGTACTTC; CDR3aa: CASSPTKASGGRDIQYF
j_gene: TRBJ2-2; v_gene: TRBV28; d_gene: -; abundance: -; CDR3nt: TGTGCCAGCAGTTTTTTTGGCCCAAAGGCGGGCACCGGGGAGCTGTTTTTT; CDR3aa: CASSFFGPKAGTGELFF